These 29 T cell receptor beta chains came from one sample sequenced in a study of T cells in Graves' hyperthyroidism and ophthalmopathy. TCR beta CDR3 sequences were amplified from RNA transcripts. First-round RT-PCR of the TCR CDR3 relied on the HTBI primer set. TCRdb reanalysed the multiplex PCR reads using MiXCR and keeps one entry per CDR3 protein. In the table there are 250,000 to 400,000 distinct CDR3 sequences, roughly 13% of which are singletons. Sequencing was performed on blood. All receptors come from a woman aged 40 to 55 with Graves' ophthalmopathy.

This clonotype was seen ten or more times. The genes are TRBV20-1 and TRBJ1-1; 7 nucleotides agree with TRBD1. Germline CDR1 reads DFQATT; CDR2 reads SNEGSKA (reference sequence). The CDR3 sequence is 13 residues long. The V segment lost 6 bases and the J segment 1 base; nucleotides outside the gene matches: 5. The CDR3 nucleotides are TGCAGTGCGACCGACAGGGCGAACACTGAAGCTTTCTTT. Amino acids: CSATDRANTEAFF.

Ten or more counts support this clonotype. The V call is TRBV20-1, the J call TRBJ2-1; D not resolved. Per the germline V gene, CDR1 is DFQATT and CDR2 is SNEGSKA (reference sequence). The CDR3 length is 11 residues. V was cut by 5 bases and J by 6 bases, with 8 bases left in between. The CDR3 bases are TGCAGTGCTCGGCTGGTCAATGAGCAGTTCTTC. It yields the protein CSARLVNEQFF.

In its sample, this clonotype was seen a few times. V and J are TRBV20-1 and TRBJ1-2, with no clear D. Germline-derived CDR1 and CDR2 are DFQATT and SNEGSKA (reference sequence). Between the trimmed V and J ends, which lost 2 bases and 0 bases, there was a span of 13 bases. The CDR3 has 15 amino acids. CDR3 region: CSARIQTQANYGYTF. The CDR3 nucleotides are TGCAGTGCTAGAATCCAGACTCAAGCTAACTATGGCTACACCTTC.

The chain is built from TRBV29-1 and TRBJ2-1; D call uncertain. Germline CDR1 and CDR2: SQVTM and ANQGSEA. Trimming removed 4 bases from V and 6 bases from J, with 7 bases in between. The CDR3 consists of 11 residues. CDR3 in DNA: TGCAGCGTTGGCCTATTCAATGAGCAGTTCTTC. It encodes CSVGLFNEQFF.

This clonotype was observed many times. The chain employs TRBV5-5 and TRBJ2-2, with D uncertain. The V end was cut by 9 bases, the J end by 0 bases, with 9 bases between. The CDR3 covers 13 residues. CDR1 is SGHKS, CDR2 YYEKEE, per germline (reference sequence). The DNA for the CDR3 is TGTGCCACCTCCTTTGCGAACACCGGGGAGCTGTTTTTT. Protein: CATSFANTGELFF.

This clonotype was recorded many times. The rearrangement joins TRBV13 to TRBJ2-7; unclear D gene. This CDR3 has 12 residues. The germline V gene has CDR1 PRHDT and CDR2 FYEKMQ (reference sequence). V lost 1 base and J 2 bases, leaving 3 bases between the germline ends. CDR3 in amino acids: CASSLDPYEQYF. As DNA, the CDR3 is TGTGCCAGCAGCTTAGACCCCTACGAGCAGTACTTC. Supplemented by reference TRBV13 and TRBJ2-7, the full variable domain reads AAGVIQSPRHLIKEKRETATLKCYPIPRHDTVYWYQQGPGQDPQFLISFYEKMQSDKGSIPDRFSAQQFSDYHSELNMSSLELGDSALYFCASSLDPYEQYFGPGTRLTVT.

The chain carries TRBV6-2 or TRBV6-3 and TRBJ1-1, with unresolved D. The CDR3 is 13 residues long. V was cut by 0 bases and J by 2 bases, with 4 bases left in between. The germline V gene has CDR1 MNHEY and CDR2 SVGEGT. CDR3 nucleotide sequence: TGTGCCAGCAGTTACTCGGCCAACACTGAAGCTTTCTTT. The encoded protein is CASSYSANTEAFF.

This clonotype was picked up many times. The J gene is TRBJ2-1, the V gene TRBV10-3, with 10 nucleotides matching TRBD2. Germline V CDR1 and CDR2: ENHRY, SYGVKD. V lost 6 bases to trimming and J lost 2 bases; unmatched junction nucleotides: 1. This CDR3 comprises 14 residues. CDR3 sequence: CAIRLAGTYNEQFF. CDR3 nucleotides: TGTGCCATCAGACTAGCGGGAACCTACAATGAGCAGTTCTTC.

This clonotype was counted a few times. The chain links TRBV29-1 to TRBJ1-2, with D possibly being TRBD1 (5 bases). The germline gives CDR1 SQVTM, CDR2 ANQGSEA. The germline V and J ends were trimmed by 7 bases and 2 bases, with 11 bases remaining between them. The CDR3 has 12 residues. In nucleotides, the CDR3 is TGCAGCGCGGACAACCTGAACTATGGCTACACCTTC. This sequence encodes CSADNLNYGYTF.

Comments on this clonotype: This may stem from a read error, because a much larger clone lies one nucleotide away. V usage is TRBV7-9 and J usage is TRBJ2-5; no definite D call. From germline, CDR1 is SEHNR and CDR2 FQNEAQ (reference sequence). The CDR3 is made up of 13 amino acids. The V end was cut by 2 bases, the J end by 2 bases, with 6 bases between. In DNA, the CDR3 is TGTGCCAGCAGCTTATTGGAGCAAGAGACCCAGTACTTC. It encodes CASSLLEQETQYF. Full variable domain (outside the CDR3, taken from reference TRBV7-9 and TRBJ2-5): DTGVSQNPRHKITKRGQNVTFRCDPISEHNRLYWYRQTLGQGPEFLTYFQNEAQLEKSRLLSDRFSAERPKGSFSTLEIQRTEQGDSAMYLCASSLLEQETQYFGPGTRLLVL.

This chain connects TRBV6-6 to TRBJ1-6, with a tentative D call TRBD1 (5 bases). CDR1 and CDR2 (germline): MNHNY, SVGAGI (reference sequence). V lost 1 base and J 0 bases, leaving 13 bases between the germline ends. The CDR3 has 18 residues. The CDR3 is CASSYLRQLSSYNSPLHF. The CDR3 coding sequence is TGTGCCAGCAGTTACTTACGACAGCTTAGCTCCTATAATTCACCCCTCCACTTT.

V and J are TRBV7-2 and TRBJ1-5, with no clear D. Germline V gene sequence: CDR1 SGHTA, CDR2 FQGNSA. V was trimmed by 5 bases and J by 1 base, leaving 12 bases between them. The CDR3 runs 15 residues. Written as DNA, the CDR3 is TGTGCCAGCAGCGAGGGAACAGTCAGCAATCAGCCCCAGCATTTT. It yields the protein CASSEGTVSNQPQHF. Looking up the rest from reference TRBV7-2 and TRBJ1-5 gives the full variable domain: GAGVSQSPSNKVTEKGKDVELRCDPISGHTALYWYRQSLGQGLEFLIYFQGNSAPDKSGLPSDRFSAERTGGSVSTLTIQRTQQEDSAVYLCASSEGTVSNQPQHFGDGTRLSIL.

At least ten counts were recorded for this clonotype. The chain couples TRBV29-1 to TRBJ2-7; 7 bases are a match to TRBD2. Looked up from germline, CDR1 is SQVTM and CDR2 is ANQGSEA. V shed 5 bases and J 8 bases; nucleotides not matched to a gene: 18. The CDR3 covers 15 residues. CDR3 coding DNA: TGCAGCGTTAGAGAAACGGGCCTCGGGAGGCTCAAGCAGTACTTC. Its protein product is CSVRETGLGRLKQYF.

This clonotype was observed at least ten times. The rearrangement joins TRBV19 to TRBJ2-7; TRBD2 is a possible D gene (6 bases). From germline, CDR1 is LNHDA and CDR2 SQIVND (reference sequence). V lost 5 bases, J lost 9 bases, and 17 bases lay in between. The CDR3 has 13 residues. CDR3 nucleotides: TGTGCCAGTAGTTCAAGCGGGCAGTCAGGGCAGTACTTC. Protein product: CASSSSGQSGQYF.

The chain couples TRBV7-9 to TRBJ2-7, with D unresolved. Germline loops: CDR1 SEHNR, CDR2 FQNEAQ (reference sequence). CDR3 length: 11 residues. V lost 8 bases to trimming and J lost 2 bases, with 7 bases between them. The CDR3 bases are TGTGCCAGCGGGGAAGCCTACGAGCAGTACTTC. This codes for CASGEAYEQYF.

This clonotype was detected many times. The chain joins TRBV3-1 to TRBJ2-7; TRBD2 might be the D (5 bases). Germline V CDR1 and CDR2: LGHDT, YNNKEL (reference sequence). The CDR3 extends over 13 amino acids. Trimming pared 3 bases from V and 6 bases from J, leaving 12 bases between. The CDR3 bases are TGTGCCAGCAGCCAGGCTAGAGGAGGCGAGCAGTACTTC. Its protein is CASSQARGGEQYF.

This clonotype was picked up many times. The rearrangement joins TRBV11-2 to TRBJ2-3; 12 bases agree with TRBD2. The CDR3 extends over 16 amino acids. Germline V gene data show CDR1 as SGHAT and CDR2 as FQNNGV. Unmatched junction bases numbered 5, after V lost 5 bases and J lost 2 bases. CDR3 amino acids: CASSRLAGELTDTQYF. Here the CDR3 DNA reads TGTGCCAGCAGCAGACTAGCGGGAGAACTCACAGATACGCAGTATTTT. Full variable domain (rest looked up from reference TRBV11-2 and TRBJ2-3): EAGVAQSPRYKIIEKRQSVAFWCNPISGHATLYWYQQILGQGPKLLIQFQNNGVVDDSQLPKDRFSAERLKGVDSTLKIQPAKLEDSAVYLCASSRLAGELTDTQYFGPGTRLTVL.

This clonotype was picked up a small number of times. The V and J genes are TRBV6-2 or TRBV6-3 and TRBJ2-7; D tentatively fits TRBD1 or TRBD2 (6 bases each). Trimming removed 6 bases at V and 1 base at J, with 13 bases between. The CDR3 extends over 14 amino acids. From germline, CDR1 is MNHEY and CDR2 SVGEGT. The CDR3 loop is CASRGTDRSYEQYF. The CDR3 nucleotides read TGTGCCAGCAGGGGGACTGACAGGTCCTACGAGCAGTACTTC.

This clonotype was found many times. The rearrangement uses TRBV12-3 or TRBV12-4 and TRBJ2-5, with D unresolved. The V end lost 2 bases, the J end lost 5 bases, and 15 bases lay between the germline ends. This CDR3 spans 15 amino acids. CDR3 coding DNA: TGTGCCAGCAGTTTATATAGGCGGATAGGTGAGACCCAGTACTTC. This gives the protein CASSLYRRIGETQYF.

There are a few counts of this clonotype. DNA for the CDR3: TGTGCCAGCAAGATGGGAGGGCCGTATGAGCAGTTCTTC. It is translated as CASKMGGPYEQFF. V and J are TRBV2 and TRBJ2-1; 7 bases are shared with TRBD2. V was pared by 7 bases and J by 8 bases, with 8 bases of the junction left unmatched. This CDR3 spans 13 amino acids. CDR1 and CDR2 from the germline V gene are SNHLY and FYNNEI.

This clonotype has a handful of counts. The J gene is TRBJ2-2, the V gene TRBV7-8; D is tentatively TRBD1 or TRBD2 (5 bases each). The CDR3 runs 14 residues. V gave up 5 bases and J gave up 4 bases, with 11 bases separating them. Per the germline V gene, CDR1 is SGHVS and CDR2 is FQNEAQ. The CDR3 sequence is CASSMGRITGELFF. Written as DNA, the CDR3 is TGTGCCAGCAGCATGGGACGTATCACCGGGGAGCTGTTTTTT.

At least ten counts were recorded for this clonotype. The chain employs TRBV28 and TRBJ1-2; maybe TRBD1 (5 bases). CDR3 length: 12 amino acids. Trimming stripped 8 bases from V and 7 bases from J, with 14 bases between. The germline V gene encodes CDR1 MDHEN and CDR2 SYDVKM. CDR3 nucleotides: TGTGCCAGCGCCACAGGTGGTTTTGGCTACACCTTC. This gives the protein CASATGGFGYTF.

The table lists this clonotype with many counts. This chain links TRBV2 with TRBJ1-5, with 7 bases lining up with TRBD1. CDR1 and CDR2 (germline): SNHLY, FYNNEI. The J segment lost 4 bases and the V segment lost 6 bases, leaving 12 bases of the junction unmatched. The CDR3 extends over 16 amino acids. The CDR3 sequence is CASRPGTDIFNQPQHF. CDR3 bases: TGTGCCAGCAGACCCGGGACAGACATTTTTAATCAGCCCCAGCATTTT.

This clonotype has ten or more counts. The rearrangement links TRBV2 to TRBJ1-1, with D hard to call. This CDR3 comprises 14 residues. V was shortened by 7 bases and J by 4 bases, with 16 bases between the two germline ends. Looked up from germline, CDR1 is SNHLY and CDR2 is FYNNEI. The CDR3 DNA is TGTGCCAGCAATCTCCGTCCTGAAAGCACTGAAGCTTTCTTT. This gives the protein CASNLRPESTEAFF.

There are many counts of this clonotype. As DNA, the CDR3 is TGTGCCAGCAGCCAAGATTCAGGGAAAGCTTTCTTT. Residues: CASSQDSGKAFF. This chain uses TRBV3-1 with TRBJ1-1, with D possibly TRBD1 on 5 matching bases. Trimming stripped 0 bases from V and 9 bases from J, with 8 bases between. Germline CDR1 and CDR2: LGHDT and YNNKEL (reference sequence). The CDR3 has 12 residues.

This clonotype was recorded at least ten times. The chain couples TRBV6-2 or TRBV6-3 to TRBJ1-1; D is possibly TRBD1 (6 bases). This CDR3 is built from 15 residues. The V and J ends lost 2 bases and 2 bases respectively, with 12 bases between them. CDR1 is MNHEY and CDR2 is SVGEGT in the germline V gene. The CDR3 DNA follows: TGTGCCAGCAGTTACGGCGGACAGCTAAACACTGAAGCTTTCTTT. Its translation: CASSYGGQLNTEAFF.

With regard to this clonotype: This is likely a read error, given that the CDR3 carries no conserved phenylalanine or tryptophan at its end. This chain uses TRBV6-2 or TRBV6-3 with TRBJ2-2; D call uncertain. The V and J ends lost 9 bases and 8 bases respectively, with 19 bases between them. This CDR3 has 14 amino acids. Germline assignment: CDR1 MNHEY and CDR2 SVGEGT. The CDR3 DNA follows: TGTGCCAGTGCCGAGACGCGTCGCAGAGGGGAGCTGTTTTCT. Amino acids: CASAETRRRGELFS.

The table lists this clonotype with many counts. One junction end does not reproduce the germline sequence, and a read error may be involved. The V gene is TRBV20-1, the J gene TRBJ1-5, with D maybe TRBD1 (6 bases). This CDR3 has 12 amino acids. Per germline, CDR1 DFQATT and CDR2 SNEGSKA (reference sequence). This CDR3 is CSAKGGNQPQHF. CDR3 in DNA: TGCAGCGCTAAGGGGGGCAATCAGCCCCAGCATTTT.

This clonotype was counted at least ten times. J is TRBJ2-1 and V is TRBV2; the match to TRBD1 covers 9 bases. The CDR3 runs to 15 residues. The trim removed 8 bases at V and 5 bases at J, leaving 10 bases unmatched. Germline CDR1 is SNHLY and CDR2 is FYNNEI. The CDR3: CASLNPGQGDNEQFF. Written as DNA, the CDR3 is TGTGCCAGCCTTAACCCGGGACAGGGAGACAATGAGCAGTTCTTC.